This TCR beta chain was identified in a study of blood T cell repertoires in COVID-19. Study-wide context: PBMCs, B-cell-depleted T cells, or T cells were the source of the cDNA or gDNA that made up the material.

Generated by immunoSEQ multiplex PCR, the TCRdb table keeps only in-frame clones and is missing some. Altogether approximately 290,000 clones are present, 70% to 90% being singletons, with the ten largest covering 3.5% to 5.5%. Clinical histories supplied by participants themselves formed the basis of cohort assignment. Cohort 3 donors were reported recovered after two negative PCRs, clearance, or symptom resolution. The table lists this clone with a few counts. This receptor was identified in a woman aged 25 to 39 who had recovered from COVID-19. Specimen: PBMCs or T cells enriched from blood (not recorded which).

The CDR3, as DNA: TGTGCCAGCAGCCAACAACAGGGGTCGTATGGCTACACCTTC. It translates to CASSQQQGSYGYTF. V usage is TRBV3-1 (or the pseudogene TRBV3-2) and J usage is TRBJ1-2; 7 bases match TRBD1. Per germline, CDR1 LGHDT and CDR2 YNNKEL (reference sequence). V gave up 2 bases and J gave up 5 bases; unmatched junction bases: 5. CDR3 length equals 14 residues.